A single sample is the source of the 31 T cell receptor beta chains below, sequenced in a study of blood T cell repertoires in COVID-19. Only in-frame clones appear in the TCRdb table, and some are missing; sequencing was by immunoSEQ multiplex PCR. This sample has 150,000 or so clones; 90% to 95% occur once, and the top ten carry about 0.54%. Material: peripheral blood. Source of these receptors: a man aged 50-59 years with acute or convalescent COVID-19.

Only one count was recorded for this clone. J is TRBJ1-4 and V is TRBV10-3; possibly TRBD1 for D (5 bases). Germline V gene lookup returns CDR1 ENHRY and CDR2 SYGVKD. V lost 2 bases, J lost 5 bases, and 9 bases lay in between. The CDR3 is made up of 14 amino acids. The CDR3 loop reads CAISEGNRNEKLFF. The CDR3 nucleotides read TGTGCCATCAGTGAGGGAAACAGGAATGAAAAACTGTTTTTT.

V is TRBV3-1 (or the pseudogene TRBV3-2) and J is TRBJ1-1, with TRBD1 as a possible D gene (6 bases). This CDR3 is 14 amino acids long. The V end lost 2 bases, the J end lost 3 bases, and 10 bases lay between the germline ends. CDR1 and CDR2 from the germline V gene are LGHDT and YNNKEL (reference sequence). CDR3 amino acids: CASSQPRQDTEAFF. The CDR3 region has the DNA TGTGCCAGCAGCCAACCAAGACAGGACACTGAAGCTTTCTTT.

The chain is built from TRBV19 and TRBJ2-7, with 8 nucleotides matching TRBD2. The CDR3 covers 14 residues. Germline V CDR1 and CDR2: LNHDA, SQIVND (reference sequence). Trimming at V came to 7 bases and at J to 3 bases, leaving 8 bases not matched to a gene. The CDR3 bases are TGTGCCAGTAACGAGGGGACTAGAGGCTACGAGCAGTACTTC. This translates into CASNEGTRGYEQYF.

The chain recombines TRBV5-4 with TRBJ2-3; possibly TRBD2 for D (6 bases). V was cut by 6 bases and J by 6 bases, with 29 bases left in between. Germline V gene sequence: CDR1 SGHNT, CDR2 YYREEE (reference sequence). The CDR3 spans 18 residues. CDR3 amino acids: CASTWSVVEGANWDTQYF. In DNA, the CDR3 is TGTGCCAGCACCTGGTCGGTCGTGGAGGGTGCCAACTGGGATACGCAGTATTTT.

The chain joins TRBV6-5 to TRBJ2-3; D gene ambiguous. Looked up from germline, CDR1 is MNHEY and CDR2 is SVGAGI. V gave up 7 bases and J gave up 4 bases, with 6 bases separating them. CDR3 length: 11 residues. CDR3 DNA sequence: TGTGCCAGCACCTCTTCAGATACGCAGTATTTT. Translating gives CASTSSDTQYF.

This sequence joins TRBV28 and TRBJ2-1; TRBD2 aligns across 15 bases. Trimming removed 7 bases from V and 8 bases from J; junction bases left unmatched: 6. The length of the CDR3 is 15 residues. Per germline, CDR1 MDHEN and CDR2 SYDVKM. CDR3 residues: CASITGTSGRHEQFF. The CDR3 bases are TGTGCCAGCATAACCGGGACTAGCGGGAGGCATGAGCAGTTCTTC.

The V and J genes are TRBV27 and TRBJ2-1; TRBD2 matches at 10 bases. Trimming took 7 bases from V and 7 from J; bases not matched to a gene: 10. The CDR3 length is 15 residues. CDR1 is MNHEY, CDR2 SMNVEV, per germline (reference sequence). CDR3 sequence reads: CASTFGASGSNEQFF. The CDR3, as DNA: TGTGCCAGCACTTTTGGGGCTAGCGGGAGTAATGAGCAGTTCTTC.

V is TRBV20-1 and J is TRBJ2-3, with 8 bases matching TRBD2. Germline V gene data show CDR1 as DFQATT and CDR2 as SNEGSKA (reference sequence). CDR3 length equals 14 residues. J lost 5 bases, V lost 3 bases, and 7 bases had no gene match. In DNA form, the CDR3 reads TGCAGTGCTAGTTCGAGCGGGGGTCGAGATACGCAGTATTTT. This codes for CSASSSGGRDTQYF.

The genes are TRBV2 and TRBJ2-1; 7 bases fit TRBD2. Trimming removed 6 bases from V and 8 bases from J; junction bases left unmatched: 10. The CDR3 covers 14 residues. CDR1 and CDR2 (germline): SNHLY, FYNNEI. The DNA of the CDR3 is TGTGCCAGCAGAGCTTGGGGTAGCGGGCATGAGCAGTTCTTC. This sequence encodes CASRAWGSGHEQFF.

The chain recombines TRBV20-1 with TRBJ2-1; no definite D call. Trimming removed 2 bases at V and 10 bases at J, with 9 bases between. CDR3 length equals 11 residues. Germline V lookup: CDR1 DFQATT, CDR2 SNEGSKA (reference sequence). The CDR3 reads CSARPAGEQFF. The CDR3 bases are TGCAGTGCTAGACCTGCAGGAGAGCAGTTCTTC.

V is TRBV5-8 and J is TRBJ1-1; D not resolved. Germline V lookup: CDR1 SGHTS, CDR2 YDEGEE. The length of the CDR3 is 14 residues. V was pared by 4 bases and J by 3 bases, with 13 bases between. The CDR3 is CASSRGGGDTEAFF. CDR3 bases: TGTGCCAGCAGCCGAGGCGGCGGGGACACTGAAGCTTTCTTT.

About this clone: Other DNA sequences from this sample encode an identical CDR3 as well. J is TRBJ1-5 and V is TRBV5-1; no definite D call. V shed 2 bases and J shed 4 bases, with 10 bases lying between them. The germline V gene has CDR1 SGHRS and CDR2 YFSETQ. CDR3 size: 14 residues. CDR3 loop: CASSLDGGNQPQHF. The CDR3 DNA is TGCGCCAGCAGCTTAGATGGAGGGAATCAGCCCCAGCATTTT.

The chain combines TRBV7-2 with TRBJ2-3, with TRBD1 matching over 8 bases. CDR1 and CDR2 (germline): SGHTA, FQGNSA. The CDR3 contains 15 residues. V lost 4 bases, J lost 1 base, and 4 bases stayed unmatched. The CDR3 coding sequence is TGTGCCAGCAGCTATAAGACAGGGGGCACAGATACGCAGTATTTT. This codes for CASSYKTGGTDTQYF.

CDR3 region: CSASWGLVSYEQYF. In DNA, the CDR3 is TGCAGTGCCAGTTGGGGACTAGTCTCCTACGAGCAGTACTTC. The chain uses TRBV20-1 and TRBJ2-7, with 8 positions matching TRBD2. J gave up 0 bases and V 6 bases, and 7 bases lay outside the gene matches. The CDR3 has 14 residues. Germline V lookup: CDR1 DFQATT, CDR2 SNEGSKA (reference sequence).

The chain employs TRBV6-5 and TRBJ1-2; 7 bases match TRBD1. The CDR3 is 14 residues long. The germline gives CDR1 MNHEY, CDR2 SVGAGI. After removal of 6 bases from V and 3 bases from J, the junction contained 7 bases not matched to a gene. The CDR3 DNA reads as TGTGCCAGCAGCCAGACAGGGCCCTACTATGGCTACACCTTC. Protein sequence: CASSQTGPYYGYTF.

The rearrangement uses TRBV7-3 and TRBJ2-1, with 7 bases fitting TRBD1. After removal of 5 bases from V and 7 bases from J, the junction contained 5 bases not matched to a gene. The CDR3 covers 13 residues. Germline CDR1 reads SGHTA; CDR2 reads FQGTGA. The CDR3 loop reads CASSTRQGNEQFF. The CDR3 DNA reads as TGTGCCAGCAGCACCAGACAGGGAAATGAGCAGTTCTTC.

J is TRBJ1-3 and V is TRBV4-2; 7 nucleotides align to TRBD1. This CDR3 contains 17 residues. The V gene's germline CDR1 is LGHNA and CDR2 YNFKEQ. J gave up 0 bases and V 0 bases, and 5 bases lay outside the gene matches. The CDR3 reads CASSQDGAGGSGNTIYF. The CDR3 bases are TGTGCCAGCAGCCAAGATGGGGCAGGGGGCTCTGGAAACACCATATATTTT.

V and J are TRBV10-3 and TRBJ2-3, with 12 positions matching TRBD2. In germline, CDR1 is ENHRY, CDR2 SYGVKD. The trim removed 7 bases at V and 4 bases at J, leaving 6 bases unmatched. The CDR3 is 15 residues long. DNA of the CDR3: TGTGCCATCAAGCAGACTAGCGGGAGTCCAGATACGCAGTATTTT. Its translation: CAIKQTSGSPDTQYF.

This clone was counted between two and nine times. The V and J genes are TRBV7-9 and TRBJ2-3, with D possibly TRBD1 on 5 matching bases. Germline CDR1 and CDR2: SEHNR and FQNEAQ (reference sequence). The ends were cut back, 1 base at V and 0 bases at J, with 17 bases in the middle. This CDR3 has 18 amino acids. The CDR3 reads CASSLGVGQISSTDTQYF. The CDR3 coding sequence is TGTGCCAGCAGCTTAGGTGTGGGGCAGATATCTAGCACAGATACGCAGTATTTT.

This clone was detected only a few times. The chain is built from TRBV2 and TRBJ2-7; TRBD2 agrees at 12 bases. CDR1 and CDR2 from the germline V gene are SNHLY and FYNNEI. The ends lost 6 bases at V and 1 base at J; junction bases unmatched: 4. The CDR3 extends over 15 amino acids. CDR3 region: CASRTGLAGSYEQYF. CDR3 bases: TGTGCCAGCAGGACCGGACTAGCGGGATCCTACGAGCAGTACTTC.

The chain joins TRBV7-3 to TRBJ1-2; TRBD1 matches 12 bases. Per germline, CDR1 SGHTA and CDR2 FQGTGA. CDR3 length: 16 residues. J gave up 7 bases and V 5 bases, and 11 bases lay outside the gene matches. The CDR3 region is CASSPSPGQGASGYTF. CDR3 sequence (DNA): TGTGCCAGCAGCCCTTCTCCGGGACAGGGGGCTTCTGGCTACACCTTC.

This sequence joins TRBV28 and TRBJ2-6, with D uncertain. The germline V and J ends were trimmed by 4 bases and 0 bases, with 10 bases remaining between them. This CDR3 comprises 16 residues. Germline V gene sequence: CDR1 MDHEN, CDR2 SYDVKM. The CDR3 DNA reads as TGTGCCAGCAGTTCCGTCGTAGACTCTGGGGCCAACGTCCTGACTTTC. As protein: CASSSVVDSGANVLTF.

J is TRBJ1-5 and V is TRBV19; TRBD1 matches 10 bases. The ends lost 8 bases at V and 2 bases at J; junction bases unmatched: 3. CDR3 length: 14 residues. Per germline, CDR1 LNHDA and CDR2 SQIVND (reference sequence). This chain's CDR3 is CASRTGGGNQPQHF. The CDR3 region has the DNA TGTGCCAGTCGGACAGGGGGAGGCAATCAGCCCCAGCATTTT.

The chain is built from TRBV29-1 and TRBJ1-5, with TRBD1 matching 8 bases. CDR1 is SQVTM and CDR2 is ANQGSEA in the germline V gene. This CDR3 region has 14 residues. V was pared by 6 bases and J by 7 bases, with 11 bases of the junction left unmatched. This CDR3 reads CSVVLGQGGQPQHF. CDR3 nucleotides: TGCAGCGTAGTACTAGGACAGGGAGGGCAGCCCCAGCATTTT.

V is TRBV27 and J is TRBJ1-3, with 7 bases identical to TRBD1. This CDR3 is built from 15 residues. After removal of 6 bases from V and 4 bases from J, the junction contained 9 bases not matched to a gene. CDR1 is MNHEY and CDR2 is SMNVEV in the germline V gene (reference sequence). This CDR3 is CASSPVRQGGNTIYF. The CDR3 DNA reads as TGTGCCAGCAGCCCCGTCCGACAGGGAGGAAACACCATATATTTT.

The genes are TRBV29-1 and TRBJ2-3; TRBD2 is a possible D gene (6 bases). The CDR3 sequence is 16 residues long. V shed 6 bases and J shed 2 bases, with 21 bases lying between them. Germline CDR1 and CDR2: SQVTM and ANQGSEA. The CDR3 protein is CSVGTIWGEATDTQYF. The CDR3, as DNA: TGCAGCGTGGGAACAATTTGGGGGGAGGCCACAGATACGCAGTATTTT.

This chain's CDR3 is CASSEGWPGGELFF. DNA for the CDR3: TGTGCCAGCAGTGAAGGGTGGCCCGGGGGGGAGCTGTTTTTT. This chain links TRBV2 with TRBJ2-2; D is undetermined. V dropped 1 base and J dropped 8 bases, with 11 bases sitting between them. There are 14 residues in the CDR3. CDR1 SNHLY and CDR2 FYNNEI come from the germline V gene. The entire variable domain, with the rest obtained from reference TRBV2 and TRBJ2-2, is as follows: EPEVTQTPSHQVTQMGQEVILRCVPISNHLYFYWYRQILGQKVEFLVSFYNNEISEKSEIFDDQFSVERPDGSNFTLKIRSTKLEDSAMYFCASSEGWPGGELFFGEGSRLTVL.

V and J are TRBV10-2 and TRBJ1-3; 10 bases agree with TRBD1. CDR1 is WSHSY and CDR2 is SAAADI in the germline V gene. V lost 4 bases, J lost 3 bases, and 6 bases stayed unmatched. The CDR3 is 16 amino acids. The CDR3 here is CASSVRGDRGGNTIYF. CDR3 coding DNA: TGCGCCAGCAGTGTAAGGGGGGACAGGGGTGGAAACACCATATATTTT.

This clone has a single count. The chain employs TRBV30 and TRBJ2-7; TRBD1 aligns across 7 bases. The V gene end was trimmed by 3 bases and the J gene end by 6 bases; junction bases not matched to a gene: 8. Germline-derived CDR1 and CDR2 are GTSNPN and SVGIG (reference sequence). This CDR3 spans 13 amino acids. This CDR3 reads CAWRPGTAGEQYV. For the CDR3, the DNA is TGTGCCTGGAGACCCGGGACAGCCGGCGAGCAGTACGTC.

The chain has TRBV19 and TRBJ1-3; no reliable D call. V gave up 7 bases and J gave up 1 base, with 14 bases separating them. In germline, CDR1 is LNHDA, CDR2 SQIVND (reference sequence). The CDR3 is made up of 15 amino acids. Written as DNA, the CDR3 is TGTGCCAGTACCCTAGGAGGGTATTCTGGAAACACCATATATTTT. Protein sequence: CASTLGGYSGNTIYF.

CDR3 amino acids: CAINRAGAGETQYF. CDR3 DNA: TGTGCCATCAATCGAGCGGGGGCCGGGGAGACCCAGTACTTC. The rearrangement uses TRBV10-3 and TRBJ2-5; 8 bases are shared with TRBD2. The V segment lost 7 bases and the J segment 5 bases; nucleotides outside the gene matches: 9. Germline CDR1 and CDR2: ENHRY and SYGVKD. There are 14 residues in the CDR3.